A single sample gave rise to the 8 T cell receptor beta chains below, sequenced in a study of blood T cell repertoires in COVID-19. Generated by immunoSEQ multiplex PCR, the TCRdb table keeps only in-frame clones and is missing some. This table holds about 74,000 clones, around four fifths found once. The sample consisted of peripheral blood. The receptors shown here come from a man in his 70s with acute or convalescent COVID-19.

The gene calls are TRBV5-4 and TRBJ1-1; the D is unclear. CDR1 is SGHNT, CDR2 YYREEE, per germline (reference sequence). V lost 3 bases to trimming and J lost 1 base, with 13 bases between them. The CDR3 extends over 15 amino acids. The CDR3 region is CASSSPADKNTEAFF. Written as DNA, the CDR3 is TGTGCCAGCAGCTCCCCCGCCGACAAGAACACTGAAGCTTTCTTT.

J is TRBJ2-5 and V is TRBV7-2; tentative D call: TRBD2 (5 bases). V lost 1 base and J 4 bases, leaving 13 bases between the germline ends. Germline CDR1 SGHTA, CDR2 FQGNSA. This CDR3 is built from 15 residues. This chain's CDR3 is CASSLGAGGGETQYF. In DNA, the CDR3 is TGTGCCAGCAGCTTAGGTGCAGGAGGTGGAGAGACCCAGTACTTC.

CDR3 bases: TGTGCCAGCAGCCAACATTTCCCCGGGACAGGGAGTTACGAGCAGTACTTC. This gives the protein CASSQHFPGTGSYEQYF. V usage is TRBV4-2 and J usage is TRBJ2-7; 9 bases fit TRBD1. This CDR3 contains 17 residues. V lost 2 bases, J lost 4 bases, and 12 bases stayed unmatched. Germline assignment: CDR1 LGHNA and CDR2 YNFKEQ.

The chain links TRBV5-6 to TRBJ1-2; no reliable D call. Per the germline V gene, CDR1 is SGHDT and CDR2 is YYEEEE. V was clipped by 4 bases and J by 3 bases, with 7 bases between them. The CDR3 covers 12 residues. DNA of the CDR3: TGTGCCAGCAGCGAGGGAGACTATGGCTACACCTTC. Residues: CASSEGDYGYTF.

The chain carries TRBV21-1 and TRBJ1-2; the D call TRBD1 from the table was never checked on the DNA. TRBV21-1 is a known pseudogene. The CDR3 runs to 16 residues. CDR3 nucleotides: TGTGCCAGCAGCAAAGAGGGACACCCCGGAGTATATGGCTACACCTTC. It translates to CASSKEGHPGVYGYTF.

The chain joins TRBV10-3 to TRBJ1-1, with D possibly being TRBD1 (6 bases). V was trimmed by 6 bases and J by 4 bases, leaving 18 bases between them. CDR3 length equals 15 residues. Germline CDR1 reads ENHRY; CDR2 reads SYGVKD. The CDR3 sequence is CAIRPHRDWGTEAFF. The DNA for the CDR3 is TGTGCCATCAGACCCCACAGGGATTGGGGCACTGAAGCTTTCTTT.

This clone was counted only a few times. In nucleotides, the CDR3 is TGTGCCAGCAGCGCGGGACCCAATTACGAGCAGTACTTC. It encodes CASSAGPNYEQYF. The chain carries TRBV7-6 and TRBJ2-7, with a possible D match to TRBD2 (6 bases). The V end was cut by 5 bases, the J end by 4 bases, with 12 bases between. The CDR3 is 13 residues long. The germline gives CDR1 SGHVS, CDR2 FNYEAQ.

The chain is built from TRBV25-1 and TRBJ2-7, with 7 nucleotides matching TRBD2. Germline loops: CDR1 MGHDK, CDR2 SYGVNS. CDR3 size: 15 residues. V shed 2 bases, J shed 5 bases, and the junction held 9 bases outside the gene matches. The CDR3 DNA follows: TGTGCCAGCAGTGAAGTGGGGAGGGCCAAAAACGAGCAGTACTTC. It codes for CASSEVGRAKNEQYF.